This TCR beta chain was captured in a study of beta chain features in type 1 diabetes. Sequenced material consisted of expressed TCRB transcripts (all of the isolated RNA was reverse transcribed). Libraries were prepared by immunoSEQ multiplex PCR; TCRdb keeps only in-frame clonotypes and omits some of them. This table has more than 300,000 clones, 10% to 15% appearing once. General study points: Compared to healthy donors, patients appeared to have naive, central memory and Treg TCRB repertoires that were more alike.

This CDR3 spans 14 amino acids. Per germline, CDR1 SGDLS and CDR2 YYNGEE. V shed 4 bases, J shed 5 bases, and the junction held 9 bases outside the gene matches. CD45RO/CCR7/CD25/CD127/CD95/CD27 sorting isolated CD4+ naive, central memory, regulatory and stem cell-like memory cells. This clone has more than one count but fewer than ten. Its antigen is unidentified. The clonotype comes from a man between 18 and 29 years old in good health. The rearrangement joins TRBV9 to TRBJ2-7, with 7 bases matching TRBD1. The material sequenced was naive CD4+ T cells from blood. The CDR3 here is CASSSLGDRDEQYF. The DNA for the CDR3 is TGTGCCAGCAGCTCCTTGGGGGACAGAGACGAGCAGTACTTC.